The rows below give T cell receptor beta chains drawn from one sample of a study of identical twins. Each CDR3 protein gets one entry after TCRdb re-called the 5' RACE reads with MiXCR. The data hold some 500,000 distinct CDR3 sequences, with roughly a fifth observed a single time. These records were also assigned to another study, of T cells expressing NK-cell markers.

Sequenced input: CD4+ T cells sorted from blood. These receptors all come from a woman under 30 in good health. CDR3s include the opening cysteine and the closing phenylalanine or tryptophan. A D gene is named only where the DNA matches it firmly. The size field is filled for only some rows; it gives once, few, many or a size class.

>TRBD2|TRBJ2-2|TRBV7-2|.
TGTGCCAGCAGCCTGTTAGCGGGGACGAACACCGGGGAGCTGTTTTTT
CASSLLAGTNTGELFF
>.|TRBJ2-6|TRBV7-2|.
TGTGCCAGCAGCTTAGGTGGGCCTGGGGCCAACGTCCTGACTTTC
CASSLGGPGANVLTF
>.|TRBJ1-2|TRBV6-5|.
TGTGCCAGCAGTCCTACTCGGGACTATGGCTACACCTTC
CASSPTRDYGYTF
>.|TRBJ2-7|TRBV6-1|.
TGTGCCAGCAGTGAAGAACCCAGACTACACTACGAGCAGTACTTC
CASSEEPRLHYEQYF
>.|TRBJ1-1|TRBV6-5|.
TGTGCCAGCAGCCGGGGGGTGACTGAAGCTTTCTTT
CASSRGVTEAFF
>.|TRBJ1-2|TRBV9|.
TGTGCCAGCAGCGTACAGGGATATGGCTACACCTTC
CASSVQGYGYTF
>TRBD2|TRBJ2-3|TRBV7-2|.
TGTGCCAGCAGCTTAGCGCGAGTAGCGGGTCCATATACGCAGTATTTT
CASSLARVAGPYTQYF
>.|TRBJ2-7|TRBV12-3/TRBV12-4|.
TGTGCCAGCAACAAAGGACAGATCTACGAGCAGTACTTC
CASNKGQIYEQYF
>.|TRBJ2-5|TRBV20-1|.
TGCAGTGCTAGATCGGCAGGAGAGACCCAGTACTTC
CSARSAGETQYF
>TRBD2|TRBJ2-1|TRBV20-1|.
TGCAGTGCTAGAGATAGCGGGGGGGAGAATGAGCAGTTCTTC
CSARDSGGENEQFF
>TRBD1|TRBJ2-1|TRBV6-7|.
TGTGCCAGCAGTTATGACAGGGGCGATGAGCAGTTCTTC
CASSYDRGDEQFF
>TRBD2|TRBJ2-1|TRBV4-3|.
TGCGCCAGCAGCCGAGGGGGACTAGCGGGAGGAAGACCCTACAATGAGCAGTTCTTC
CASSRGGLAGGRPYNEQFF
>TRBD1|TRBJ2-2|TRBV4-3|.
TGCGCCAGCAGCCAAGGAGGGACAGGGGGGGACACCGGGGAGCTGTTTTTT
CASSQGGTGGDTGELFF
>.|TRBJ2-1|TRBV7-6|.
TGTGCCAGCAGCTTAGGTGGGAGGCCCTACAATGAGCAGTTCTTC
CASSLGGRPYNEQFF
>TRBD2|TRBJ2-7|TRBV5-1|.
TGCGCCAGCAGCTTGGAAGCTTTAGCGGGAGCCCTCTACGAGCAGTACTTC
CASSLEALAGALYEQYF
>.|TRBJ1-5|TRBV2|few
TGTGCCAGCAGTGGGGCAGGGACGAGCAATCAGCCCCAGCATTTT
CASSGAGTSNQPQHF
>TRBD1|TRBJ1-1|TRBV20-1|few
TGCAGTGCGCGGCCGGGACAGGGGATCACTGAAGCTTTCTTT
CSARPGQGITEAFF
>.|TRBJ2-2|TRBV9|few
TGTGCCAGCACAAACGGGGAGAACACCGGGGAGCTGTTTTTT
CASTNGENTGELFF
>.|TRBJ2-1|TRBV10-3|few
TGTGCCAGCGCCACGGACAATGAGCAGTTCTTC
CASATDNEQFF
>TRBD2|TRBJ2-1|TRBV10-3|.
TGTGCCATTGGGGATAGCGGGGCCTACAATGAGCAGTTCTTC
CAIGDSGAYNEQFF
>TRBD2|TRBJ2-3|TRBV15|many
TGTGCCACCAGCAGAGATGGACTAGCGGGAGATACGCAGTATTTT
CATSRDGLAGDTQYF
>TRBD2|TRBJ2-1|TRBV10-3|.
TGTGCCATCAGTGGACCTAGCGGGGAGTACAATGAGCAGTTCTTC
CAISGPSGEYNEQFF
>.|TRBJ2-7|TRBV7-9|.
TGTGCCAGCAGCGACCGGGATACCGCCTACGAGCAGTACTTC
CASSDRDTAYEQYF
>.|TRBJ2-4|TRBV9|few
TGTGCCAGCAGCGGATCAGGGTTCGGGGCCATTCAGTACTTC
CASSGSGFGAIQYF
>TRBD2|TRBJ2-3|TRBV7-6|.
TGTGCCAGCAGAGAGGGACTAGCGGGGGGGCCCAACACAGATACGCAGTATTTT
CASREGLAGGPNTDTQYF
>.|TRBJ2-5|TRBV6-4|.
TGTGCCAGCAGGGGGTGCGAGACCCAGTACTTC
CASRGCETQYF
>.|TRBJ2-2|TRBV29-1|.
TGCAGCGTCGCAGGGTGGGGGGAGCTGTTTTTT
CSVAGWGELFF
>.|TRBJ1-2|TRBV12-3/TRBV12-4|many
TGTGCCAGCAGTCTGGACAGCTCCCATGGCTACACCTTC
CASSLDSSHGYTF
>TRBD1|TRBJ2-7|TRBV20-1|.
TGCAGTGCTATCGCTGATGGACAGGGCTACGAGCAGTACTTC
CSAIADGQGYEQYF
>.|TRBJ1-4|TRBV9|.
TGTGCCAGCAGCGCCTGGCAGGGCGGCGTTTCAGAAAAACTGTTTTTT
CASSAWQGGVSEKLFF
>TRBD1|TRBJ1-1|TRBV20-1|few
TGCAGTGCTAGTAGGACAGGGTACACTGAAGCTTTCTTT
CSASRTGYTEAFF
>.|TRBJ1-2|TRBV5-1|once
TGCGCCAGCAGCTTTGGAGGCGGGACCTTTGACTATGGCTACACCTTC
CASSFGGGTFDYGYTF